This record concerns one T cell receptor (beta chain) sequence. Patients of the Seattle cohort, enrolled during active infection, were followed longitudinally. These data belong to a study of blood T cell repertoires in COVID-19. Study-level information: Samples came from the United States, Italy and Spain, spanning acute and convalescent COVID-19. Sources were T cells, B-cell-depleted T cells, or PBMCs; the material itself was cDNA or gDNA.

Per the germline V gene, CDR1 is KGHSH and CDR2 is LQKENI. The CDR3 runs to 16 residues. Trimming removed 3 bases at V and 0 bases at J, with 9 bases between. In the original workflow: Amplifying reference gene primers gave estimates of nucleated cell counts. Repertoires were generated with immunoSEQ multiplex PCR, while TCRdb's copy carries only in-frame clones and drops some. Clonal size and the V and J genes are those of that table, whereas D and trimming came from the DNA. The profile shows roughly 210,000 clones, 80% to 90% of them singletons. The specimen sequenced was peripheral blood. V usage is TRBV18 and J usage is TRBJ1-6, with D possibly being TRBD1 (5 bases). The sequence was collected from a woman older than 75 with COVID-19, enrolled during active disease. In DNA, the CDR3 is TGTGCCAGCTCACCGACCGGGGGCTCCTATAATTCACCCCTCCACTTT. Translating gives CASSPTGGSYNSPLHF.